The T cell receptor (beta chain) under discussion was sequenced for a study of shared clonotypes between healthy human individuals. Study-level results: In a few donors, approximately 5% of naive CD4 clonotypes appeared in common.

This clone was seen only once. The antigen is unknown. Per germline, CDR1 SEHNR and CDR2 FQNEAQ (reference sequence). The CDR3 sequence is 16 residues long. V trimming: 8 bases; J trimming: 9 bases; junction bases outside the gene matches: 15. TCRdb keeps only in-frame clones here, not all; method: immunoSEQ multiplex PCR. Among hundreds of thousands of clones listed, roughly 70% were seen once. The chain carries TRBV7-9 and TRBJ2-1; 11 bases align to TRBD1. This clonotype was obtained from a woman aged 30 to 39 in good health. Sequenced: memory CD4+ T cells sorted from blood. Stated subset: CD45RA-negative fraction. CDR3 nucleotide sequence: TGTGCCAGCCTTGAGGGAGGGACAGGGGGTTTTGGTGAGCAGTTCTTC. Amino acid sequence: CASLEGGTGGFGEQFF.